The clone carrying this T cell receptor beta chain showed up many times. The sample comes from a study of regulatory T cells in long-lasting Graves disease. Time point noted: newly diagnosed GD, antithyroid drugs for less than 3 months. PBMCs were the source of the RNA used for TCR sequencing. Building of the TCR beta libraries involved iRepertoire HTBI primers and Arm-PCR of CDR3 regions. TCRdb ran MiXCR on the multiplex PCR reads and lists one entry per CDR3 protein. The table shows around 420,000 distinct CDR3 sequences, with over 12% occurring only once. These data are also associated with another study on T cells in Graves' hyperthyroidism and ophthalmopathy. That publication notes: Absent ophthalmopathy progression within 18 months defined stable Graves' hyperthyroidism. Subjects aged 18 to 65 presented with newly diagnosed hyperthyroidism of less than 2 months' duration. Orbital computed tomography and thyroid ultrasound, together with serum TRAb and thyroxine and clinical symptoms, were used for diagnoses.

Sample: peripheral blood mononuclear cells (PBMCs), taken at new diagnosis, from a patient treated with antithyroid drugs. The TCR was taken from a woman in her thirties or forties with Graves disease.

In DNA form, the CDR3 reads TGCAGTGCTAGTCGGGGCGGGGACGGGGAGACCCAGTACTTC. As protein: CSASRGGDGETQYF. V usage is TRBV20-1 and J usage is TRBJ2-5, with a weak D call TRBD2 (6 bases). In germline, CDR1 is DFQATT, CDR2 SNEGSKA (reference sequence). V was pared by 3 bases and J by 5 bases, with 16 bases between. The length of the CDR3 is 14 residues.